These 15 T cell receptor beta chains share one sample of origin, sequenced in a study of monozygotic twins with cystic fibrosis. The method was immunoSEQ multiplex PCR; TCRdb's version includes in-frame clones alone and lacks a portion of them. The profile shows about 39,000 clones, 80% to 95% of them singletons. The specimen was blood. The receptor source for this set is a boy aged 2 to 10 with cystic fibrosis.

The V gene is TRBV6-5, the J gene TRBJ2-3; D may be TRBD1 or TRBD2 (6 bases each). The CDR3 totals 16 residues. Germline-derived CDR1 and CDR2 are MNHEY and SVGAGI. Trimming cost V 0 bases and J 2 bases, with 12 bases left between them. The CDR3 sequence: CASSYSTGGTTDTQYF. The CDR3 coding sequence is TGTGCCAGCAGTTACTCGACAGGAGGGACCACAGATACGCAGTATTTT.

This clone was counted only a few times. The chain uses TRBV6-5 and TRBJ1-2; 9 positions match TRBD1. The CDR3 is 14 residues long. The germline V gene has CDR1 MNHEY and CDR2 SVGAGI. Germline trimming cut 1 base from V and 6 bases from J; bases unmatched to any gene: 3. The CDR3 DNA reads TGTGCCAGCAGTTACTATGGGACAGGGAATGGCTACACCTTC. Protein product: CASSYYGTGNGYTF.

The CDR3 is CASSPPLGGQFF. In nucleotides, the CDR3 is TGTGCCAGCAGTCCCCCTCTGGGGGGCCAGTTCTTC. The chain joins TRBV6-6 to TRBJ2-1, with D possibly called TRBD1 or TRBD2 (6 bases each). The CDR3 length is 12 residues. The V end lost 5 bases, the J end lost 13 bases, and 15 bases lay between the germline ends. In germline, CDR1 is MNHNY, CDR2 SVGAGI (reference sequence).

The chain is built from TRBV19 and TRBJ2-3; D call uncertain. Germline CDR1 is LNHDA and CDR2 is SQIVND (reference sequence). There are 13 residues in the CDR3. Trimming cost V 0 bases and J 3 bases, with 4 bases left between them. The CDR3 DNA reads TGTGCCAGTAGTATAGAGTCTACAGATACGCAGTATTTT. It codes for CASSIESTDTQYF. The full variable domain, completed using reference TRBV19 and TRBJ2-3, is DGGITQSPKYLFRKEGQNVTLSCEQNLNHDAMYWYRQDPGQGLRLIYYSQIVNDFQKGDIAEGYSVSREKKESFPLTVTSAQKNPTAFYLCASSIESTDTQYFGPGTRLTVL.

This clone was seen only once. This rearrangement joins TRBV18 to TRBJ1-1, with TRBD1 identical over 7 bases. V lost 8 bases, J lost 3 bases, and 9 bases stayed unmatched. The CDR3 consists of 14 residues. CDR1 is KGHSH and CDR2 is LQKENI in the germline V gene. CDR3 residues: CASVRGEGYTEAFF. DNA of the CDR3: TGTGCCAGCGTCAGGGGGGAGGGCTACACTGAAGCTTTCTTT.

The chain couples TRBV18 to TRBJ2-5, with no clear D. In germline, CDR1 is KGHSH, CDR2 LQKENI. The CDR3 has 13 amino acids. Deletions cut 3 bases from V and 2 bases from J, with 7 bases between. Here the CDR3 reads CASSPPLQETQYF. The CDR3 DNA sequence: TGTGCCAGCTCACCCCCACTACAAGAGACCCAGTACTTC.

This chain links TRBV18 with TRBJ1-1; TRBD1 might be the D (6 bases). Trimming removed 2 bases from V and 1 base from J, with 11 bases in between. Germline V gives CDR1 KGHSH, CDR2 LQKENI. The CDR3 consists of 15 residues. The CDR3 sequence: CASSPGTIKNTEAFF. DNA of the CDR3: TGTGCCAGCTCACCAGGGACAATAAAGAACACTGAAGCTTTCTTT.

V gene TRBV5-6 combines with J gene TRBJ2-7; 8 bases align to TRBD1. V lost 3 bases and J lost 0; bases outside the gene matches: 2. The CDR3 totals 14 residues. Germline CDR1 is SGHDT and CDR2 is YYEEEE. CDR3 residues: CASSYRGSSYEQYF. The CDR3 nucleotides read TGTGCCAGCAGCTACAGGGGGAGCTCCTACGAGCAGTACTTC.

The chain is built from TRBV11-3 and TRBJ2-7; 7 positions match TRBD2. The V gene end was trimmed by 5 bases and the J gene end by 5 bases; junction bases not matched to a gene: 12. This CDR3 comprises 15 residues. CDR1 is SGHNT, CDR2 YENEEA, per germline. CDR3 loop: CASSLPTSPRDEQYF. CDR3 in DNA: TGTGCCAGCAGCCTACCGACTAGCCCTAGGGACGAGCAGTACTTC.

This sequence joins TRBV5-8 and TRBJ2-5; D gene ambiguous. Trimming removed 4 bases from V and 2 bases from J, with 6 bases in between. CDR3 size: 12 residues. The germline V gene encodes CDR1 SGHTS and CDR2 YDEGEE. In DNA, the CDR3 is TGTGCCAGCAGCGCCCGGCAAGAGACCCAGTACTTC. Translating it yields CASSARQETQYF. Filled out from reference TRBV5-8 and TRBJ2-5, the complete variable domain reads EAGVTQSPTHLIKTRGQQATLRCSPISGHTSVYWYQQALGLGLQFLLWYDEGEERNRGNFPPRFSGRQFPNYSSELNVNALELEDSALYLCASSARQETQYFGPGTRLLVL.

This clone was detected only a few times. The chain's CDR3 is CAISGTGHGYTF. The DNA for the CDR3 is TGTGCCATCAGCGGGACAGGCCATGGCTACACCTTC. The V gene is TRBV10-3, the J gene TRBJ1-2; 8 bases are shared with TRBD1. Germline values: CDR1 ENHRY, CDR2 SYGVKD. The CDR3 runs to 12 residues. Trimming took 6 bases from V and 6 from J; bases not matched to a gene: 3.

The CDR3 protein is CASSPSGQETQYF. CDR3 nucleotide sequence: TGTGCCAGCTCACCAAGCGGTCAAGAGACCCAGTACTTC. The rearrangement joins TRBV18 to TRBJ2-5, with D maybe TRBD2 (5 bases). The CDR3 totals 13 residues. Trimming took off 2 bases at V and 2 bases at J, with 6 bases between the two ends. Germline CDR1 KGHSH, CDR2 LQKENI. The variable domain in full, with the rest retrieved from reference TRBV18 and TRBJ2-5, is NAGVMQNPRHLVRRRGQEARLRCSPMKGHSHVYWYRQLPEEGLKFMVYLQKENIIDESGMPKERFSAEFPKEGPSILRIQQVVRGDSAAYFCASSPSGQETQYFGPGTRLLVL.

V is TRBV27 and J is TRBJ1-5; unclear D gene. In germline, CDR1 is MNHEY, CDR2 SMNVEV (reference sequence). This CDR3 comprises 13 residues. The germline V and J ends were trimmed by 2 bases and 7 bases, with 9 bases remaining between them. Here the CDR3 reads CASSLKGGQPQHF. CDR3 in DNA: TGTGCCAGCAGTTTAAAGGGTGGACAGCCCCAGCATTTT.

The chain is built from TRBV15 and TRBJ1-5; D might be TRBD1 (5 bases). There are 14 residues in the CDR3. Germline CDR1 is LNHNV and CDR2 is YYDKDF (reference sequence). Trimming took off 3 bases at V and 7 bases at J, with 13 bases between the two ends. CDR3 coding DNA: TGTGCCACCAGCAGGGGGAGGGGTCGGCAGCCCCAGCATTTT. Encoded protein: CATSRGRGRQPQHF.

The rearrangement uses TRBV27 and TRBJ1-6; 8 nucleotides match TRBD1. The CDR3 runs to 15 residues. CDR1 and CDR2 from the germline V gene are MNHEY and SMNVEV (reference sequence). V trimming: 5 bases; J trimming: 6 bases; junction bases outside the gene matches: 6. CDR3 sequence reads: CASSPTGGLNSPLHF. In DNA, the CDR3 is TGTGCCAGCAGTCCCACAGGGGGTCTTAATTCACCCCTCCACTTT.